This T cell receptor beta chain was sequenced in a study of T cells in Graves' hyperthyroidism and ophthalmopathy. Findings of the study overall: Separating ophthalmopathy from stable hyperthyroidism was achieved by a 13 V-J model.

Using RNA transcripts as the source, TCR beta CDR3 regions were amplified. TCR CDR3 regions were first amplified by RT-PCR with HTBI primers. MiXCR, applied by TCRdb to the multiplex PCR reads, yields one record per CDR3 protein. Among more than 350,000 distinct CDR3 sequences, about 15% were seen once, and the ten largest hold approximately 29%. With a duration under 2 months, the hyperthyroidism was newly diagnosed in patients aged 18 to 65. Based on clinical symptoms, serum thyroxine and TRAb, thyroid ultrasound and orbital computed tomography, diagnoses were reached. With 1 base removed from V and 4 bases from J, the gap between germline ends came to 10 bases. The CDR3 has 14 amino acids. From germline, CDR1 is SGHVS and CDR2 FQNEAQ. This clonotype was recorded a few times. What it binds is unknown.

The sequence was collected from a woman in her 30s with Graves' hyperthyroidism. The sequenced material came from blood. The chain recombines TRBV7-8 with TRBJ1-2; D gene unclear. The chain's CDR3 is CASSLGSLSYGYTF. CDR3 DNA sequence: TGTGCCAGCAGCTTAGGGAGTTTGAGCTATGGCTACACCTTC.